This T cell receptor beta chain was sequenced in a study of T-cell memory formation after mild COVID-19 (dated by TCRdb to the early 2020s). Some background on the complete study: TCR sequence clusters from the two donors were largely donor specific. In a couple of donors, T-cell clones that expanded and contracted after mild COVID-19 were tracked by sequencing TCRalpha and TCRbeta repertoires over time. The cohort was made up of two young adult volunteers, one female and one male, who were previously healthy. The full study reports these points: Contracting CD4+ clones appeared mostly in the CM and EM memory subsets, whereas CD8+ clones were enriched in EMRA. SARS-CoV-2 specificity was not confirmed for the second-wave clones peaking on day 37. The study included only a couple of mild cases, and larger cohorts that include severe cases with pre-infection samples were judged to be necessary. Balanced CD4/CD8 phenotypes were observed for clones contracting from day 15 to 85, whereas a bias towards CD4+ was observed for a second wave of clones expanding from day 15 to 37. Some responding clones were detected in pre-infection memory, which suggested that pre-existing cross-reactive memory T cells had joined the SARS-CoV-2 response.

CDR1 LGHNA and CDR2 YSLEER are derived from the germline V gene. The cysteine opens and the phenylalanine closes a CDR3 of 17 amino acids. This entry keeps only the CDR3 DNA: 51 bases, framed from base 1. Trimming removed 2 bases from V and 0 bases from J; the gene matches leave 6 bases unexplained. PBMCs were isolated by Ficoll-Paque density gradient centrifugation. Of note for this clonotype: Its antigen target is currently unknown. Base qualities are not provided; no much larger clone lies one nucleotide away.

Instrument on record: Illumina NovaSeq 6000. TCRalpha and TCRbeta cDNA libraries were built by 5'RACE with constant-segment primers, adding sample barcodes and unique molecular identifiers. Trizol reagent was used to extract RNA from every sample. The libraries were amplified in two PCR steps, and the second step added a second sample barcode and Illumina TruSeq adapters. Libraries were sequenced on an Illumina NovaSeq with 2 x 150 bp paired-end reads. The authors' pipeline ran thus. Demultiplexing of reads and collapsing into UMI-guided consensus sequences were performed with migec v1.2.7. Using mixcr v2.1.11, the UMI consensuses were aligned to TRA and TRB V and J templates and assembled into clonotypes. Expanded or contracted clonotypes were those called significant by both edgeR and NoisET, with noise models trained on biological replicates. For edgeR calls, a false discovery rate-adjusted p below 0.01 and a log2 fold-change threshold of 1 were applied. As an exploratory analysis of dynamics, max-normalized trajectories of the 1000 most abundant clonotypes were examined by PCA with hierarchical clustering. Separately sequenced CD4+ and CD8+ repertoires were used to assign the CD4 or CD8 phenotype of responding clones. TCRdb ran its own pipeline on the public reads, namely fastp trimming at Q25 and MiXCR clone calling, and kept in-frame beta chains. Records with the same CDR3 protein are collapsed into one entry carrying the most frequent genes and DNA. What appears here as the V and J calls and clone size reflects TCRdb's work, not the paper's. Across this sample there are about 290,000 distinct CDR3 sequences, with about a sixth seen only once. The ten most abundant clones make up 22% of the sample.

This chain is built from TRBV4-3 and TRBJ2-3; 9 bases in the middle match TRBD2. This receptor was obtained from a man between 18 and 29 years old who had mild COVID-19 (a few samples of this study predate the infection). The sample titles of this study are shuffled in the database, so cell type and time point are left out; the donor was told from shared clones. The material sequenced was PBMCs or a T cell subset sorted from them (not recorded which). DNA sequence: TGCGCCAGCAGCCAACGTGGACTAGCGAAGAGCACAGATACGCAGTATTTT. This sequence encodes CASSQRGLAKSTDTQYF.